This T cell receptor beta chain appears in the sequencing data of a study of graft-versus-host responses after intestinal transplantation. Whole-study context: Each patient got anti-thymocyte globulin induction, then tacrolimus and steroids for roughly 3 years.

The method was immunoSEQ multiplex PCR; TCRdb's version includes in-frame clones alone and lacks a portion of them. Of about 47,000 clones in the sample, 90% to 95% were seen once. Germline CDR1 reads LNHDA; CDR2 reads SQIVND (reference sequence). This CDR3 has 13 amino acids. V lost 5 bases to trimming and J lost 0 bases, with 7 bases between them. The specimen was PBMCs, collected 750 to 850 days after a first intestinal transplant, on the day of a second. The V call is TRBV19, the J call TRBJ1-1, with D hard to call. The clonotype comes from a human patient who received an intestinal transplant, so some T cells may come from the graft donor. The CDR3 loop reads CASSPDLNTEAFF. The CDR3 nucleotides are TGTGCCAGTAGTCCCGACCTGAACACTGAAGCTTTCTTT.